Below are 6 T cell receptor beta chains sequenced from a single sample in a study of T cells in Graves' hyperthyroidism and ophthalmopathy. Amplified regions were TCR beta CDR3 sequences from RNA transcripts. The TCR CDR3 first-round RT-PCR relied on the HTBI primer set. From the multiplex PCR reads, TCRdb called clonotypes with MiXCR, one entry per CDR3 protein. This sample has fewer than 450,000 distinct CDR3 sequences, with 15% to 20% found just once. The material sequenced was blood. These TCRs come from a woman aged 25 to 45 with Graves' hyperthyroidism that later progressed to Graves' ophthalmopathy.

This clonotype was seen ten or more times. The chain combines TRBV20-1 with TRBJ2-2; D is perhaps TRBD1 or TRBD2 (6 bases each). This CDR3 region has 16 residues. With 5 bases removed from V and 0 bases from J, the gap between germline ends came to 16 bases. From germline, CDR1 is DFQATT and CDR2 SNEGSKA (reference sequence). CDR3 sequence (DNA): TGCAGTGCTCTTAATCGGGGGCTCGCGAACACCGGGGAGCTGTTTTTT. Protein: CSALNRGLANTGELFF.

This clonotype has at least ten counts. The chain links TRBV10-3 to TRBJ2-7; TRBD2 matches 8 bases. Losses at the gene ends were 0 bases for V and 4 bases for J; bases not matched to a gene: 5. The CDR3 is made up of 15 amino acids. CDR1 and CDR2 from the germline V gene are ENHRY and SYGVKD. CDR3: CAISESSGIGYEQYF. CDR3 bases: TGTGCCATCAGTGAGTCTAGCGGGATAGGGTACGAGCAGTACTTC.

Points on this clonotype: Possible read error: a much larger clone is one base away. The chain has TRBV28 and TRBJ1-1; possibly TRBD1 for D (6 bases). Germline V gene sequence: CDR1 MDHEN, CDR2 SYDVKM. This CDR3 region has 16 residues. The DNA of the CDR3 is TGTGCCAGCAGTTCACCCGGGACACTCATGAACACTGGAGCTTTCTTT. This encodes CASSSPGTLMNTGAFF. The whole variable domain, filled in from reference TRBV28 and TRBJ1-1, reads DVKVTQSSRYLVKRTGEKVFLECVQDMDHENMFWYRQDPGLGLRLIYFSYDVKMKEKGDIPEGYSVSREKKERFSLILESASTNQTSMYLCASSSPGTLMNTGAFFGQGTRLTVV.

The chain carries TRBV14 and TRBJ1-1; D call uncertain. Trimming cost V 0 bases and J 11 bases, with 13 bases left between them. The length of the CDR3 is 13 residues. Germline values: CDR1 SGHDN, CDR2 FVKESK. CDR3 sequence: CASSQELHAGAFF. The CDR3, as DNA: TGTGCCAGCAGCCAAGAATTACACGCCGGCGCTTTCTTT.

Many counts were recorded for this clonotype. The chain joins TRBV30 to TRBJ1-4; D is ambiguous. Germline-derived CDR1 and CDR2 are GTSNPN and SVGIG (reference sequence). There are 12 residues in the CDR3. With 7 bases removed from V and 0 bases from J, the gap between germline ends came to 6 bases. The CDR3: CALIATNEKLFF. CDR3 nucleotide sequence: TGTGCCTTAATAGCAACTAATGAAAAACTGTTTTTT.

This clonotype was seen ten or more times. The CDR3 DNA reads as TGTGCCAGCAGCGCCCAGGACAGGGCTGAAGCTTTCTTT. Protein: CASSAQDRAEAFF. The rearrangement uses TRBV7-9 and TRBJ1-1, with 8 nucleotides matching TRBD1. This CDR3 contains 13 residues. V gave up 5 bases and J gave up 6 bases; unmatched junction bases: 5. CDR1 is SEHNR and CDR2 is FQNEAQ in the germline V gene (reference sequence).